This T cell receptor (beta chain) appears in the sequencing data of a study of blood T cells in healthy people across ages. About this clonotype itself: As yet, its antigen is unknown.

Then a second PCR, running roughly 6 to 11 cycles, was carried out with a sample-barcoded 5' primer and a J-beta primer mix. TCRdb re-analysed the 5' RACE reads in MiXCR, keeping a single row per CDR3 protein. The sample records nearly 800,000 distinct CDR3 sequences, about 61% being singletons. The CDR3 extends over 15 amino acids. With 2 bases clipped from V and 14 bases from J, the junction kept 14 bases outside the gene matches. Germline lookup yields CDR1 LGHDT and CDR2 YNNKEL (reference sequence). Study-wide results and limits: Compared with aged donors, long-lived donors showed fewer expanded clones, suggesting selection. PBMCs were not sorted, which prevented a conclusive comparison of naive versus antigen-experienced cells.

Material for sequencing was blood. The V gene is TRBV3-1, the J gene TRBJ2-1, with TRBD2 identical over 8 bases. The clonotype was recovered from a middle-aged man in good health. The CDR3 region is CASSQLGLVLQEKFF. CDR3 DNA sequence: TGTGCCAGCAGCCAACTGGGACTAGTTCTTCAGGAGAAGTTCTTC.